Detailed here is one TCR beta chain. V gave up 4 bases and J gave up 5 bases, with 10 bases separating them. The CDR3 sequence is 13 residues long. TCRdb processed the 5' RACE reads anew with MiXCR; each CDR3 protein has one entry. The table includes tens of thousands of distinct CDR3 sequences, over 25% detected once. J is TRBJ2-3 and V is TRBV12-3 or TRBV12-4; D gene ambiguous. The TCR was taken from a female donor with breast cancer. What was sequenced was memory CD4+ T cells sorted from a lymph node. Regarding subset: memory CD4+ T cells, CD4+CD45RO+CD25-. CDR3: CASSYAPLDTQYF. CDR3 bases: TGTGCCAGCAGTTATGCCCCGCTAGATACGCAGTATTTT.